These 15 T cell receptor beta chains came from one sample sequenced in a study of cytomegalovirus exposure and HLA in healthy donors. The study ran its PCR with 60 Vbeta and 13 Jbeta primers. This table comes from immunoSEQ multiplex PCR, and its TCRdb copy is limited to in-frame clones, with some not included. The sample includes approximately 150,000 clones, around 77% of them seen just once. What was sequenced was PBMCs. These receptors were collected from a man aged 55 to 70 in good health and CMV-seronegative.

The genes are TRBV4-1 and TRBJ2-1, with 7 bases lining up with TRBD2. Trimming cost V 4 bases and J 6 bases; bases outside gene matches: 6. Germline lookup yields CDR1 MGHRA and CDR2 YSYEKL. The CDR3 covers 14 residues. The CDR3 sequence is CASSPQTSPNEQFF. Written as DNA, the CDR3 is TGCGCCAGCAGCCCACAGACTAGCCCCAATGAGCAGTTCTTC.

CDR3 DNA sequence: TGTGCCAGCAGCCGGGACATAGGCGAGCAGTACTTC. Residues: CASSRDIGEQYF. The V and J genes are TRBV14 and TRBJ2-7; possibly TRBD1 for D (6 bases). The V gene's germline CDR1 is SGHDN and CDR2 FVKESK. The germline V and J ends were trimmed by 4 bases and 6 bases, with 10 bases remaining between them. The CDR3 is 12 residues long.

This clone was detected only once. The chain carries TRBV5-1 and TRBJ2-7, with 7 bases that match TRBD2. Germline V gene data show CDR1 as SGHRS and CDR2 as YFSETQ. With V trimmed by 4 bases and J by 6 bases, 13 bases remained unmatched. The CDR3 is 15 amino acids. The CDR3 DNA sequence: TGCGCCAGCAGCCAACGGCAGGGCGGGGGTAGCGAGCAGTACTTC. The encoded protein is CASSQRQGGGSEQYF.

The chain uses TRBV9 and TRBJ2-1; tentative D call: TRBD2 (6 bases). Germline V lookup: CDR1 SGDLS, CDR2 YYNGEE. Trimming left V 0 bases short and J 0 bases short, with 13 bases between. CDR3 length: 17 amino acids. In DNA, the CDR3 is TGTGCCAGCAGCGTAGCAGCCGGGGGTCGCTCCTACAATGAGCAGTTCTTC. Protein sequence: CASSVAAGGRSYNEQFF.

For the CDR3, the DNA is TGCGCCAGCAGCTTGGGCGGGAGGGCCTCCACAGATACGCAGTATTTT. Amino acids: CASSLGGRASTDTQYF. V and J are TRBV5-1 and TRBJ2-3, with 9 positions matching TRBD2. The V gene end was trimmed by 0 bases and the J gene end by 2 bases; junction bases not matched to a gene: 4. The CDR3 has 16 residues. Germline loops: CDR1 SGHRS, CDR2 YFSETQ.

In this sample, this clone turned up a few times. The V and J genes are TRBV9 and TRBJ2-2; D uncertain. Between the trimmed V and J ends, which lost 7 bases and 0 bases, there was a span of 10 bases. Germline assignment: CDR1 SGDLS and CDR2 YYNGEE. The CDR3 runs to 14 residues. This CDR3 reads CASAVASNTGELFF. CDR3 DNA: TGTGCCAGCGCCGTAGCTTCGAACACCGGGGAGCTGTTTTTT.

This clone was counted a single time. The CDR3 nucleotides are TGCGCCAGCAGCTTGGCAGGGCCGGAGACCCAGTACTTC. It specifies CASSLAGPETQYF. The chain employs TRBV5-1 and TRBJ2-5; a possible D gene is TRBD1 (5 bases). The CDR3 covers 13 residues. V lost 0 bases to trimming and J lost 5 bases, with 8 bases between them. Per the germline V gene, CDR1 is SGHRS and CDR2 is YFSETQ.

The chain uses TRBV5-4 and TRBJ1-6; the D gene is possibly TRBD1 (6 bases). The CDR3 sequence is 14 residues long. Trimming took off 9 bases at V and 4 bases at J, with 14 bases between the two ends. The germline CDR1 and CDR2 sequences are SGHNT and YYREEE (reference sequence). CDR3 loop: CAIGHGTYNSPLHF. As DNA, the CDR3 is TGTGCCATCGGGCATGGGACATATAATTCACCCCTCCACTTT.

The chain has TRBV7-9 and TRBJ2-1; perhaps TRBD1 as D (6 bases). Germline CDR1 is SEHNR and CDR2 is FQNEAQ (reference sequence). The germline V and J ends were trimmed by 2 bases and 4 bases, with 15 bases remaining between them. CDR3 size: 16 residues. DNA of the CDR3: TGTGCCAGCAGCTTACCCCCACGCCAGGGGTACAATGAGCAGTTCTTC. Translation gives CASSLPPRQGYNEQFF.

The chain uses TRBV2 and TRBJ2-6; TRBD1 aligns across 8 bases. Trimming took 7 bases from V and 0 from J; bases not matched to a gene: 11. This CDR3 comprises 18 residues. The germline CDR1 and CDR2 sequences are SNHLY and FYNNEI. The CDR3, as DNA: TGTGCCAGCACCCGACAGGGGCTGAGTGGCTCTGGGGCCAACGTCCTGACTTTC. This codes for CASTRQGLSGSGANVLTF.

CDR3 nucleotides: TGTGCCAGCAGTTTAAAACTAGCGGGAGCGATAAATACGCAGTATTTT. This encodes CASSLKLAGAINTQYF. The J gene is TRBJ2-3, the V gene TRBV28; TRBD2 aligns across 11 bases. Trimming took 2 bases from V and 7 from J; bases not matched to a gene: 8. Germline V gene data show CDR1 as MDHEN and CDR2 as SYDVKM. The CDR3 spans 16 residues.

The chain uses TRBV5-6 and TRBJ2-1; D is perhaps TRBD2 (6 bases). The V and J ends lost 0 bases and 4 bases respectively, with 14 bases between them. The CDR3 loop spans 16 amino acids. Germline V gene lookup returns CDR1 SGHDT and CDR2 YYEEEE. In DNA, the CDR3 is TGTGCCAGCAGCTTGGCGGGACTCGGCGGATACAATGAGCAGTTCTTC. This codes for CASSLAGLGGYNEQFF.

CDR3 nucleotide sequence: TGTGCCAGCAGCCCCGGGACAGGGCCTCAAGAGACCCAGTACTTC. Amino acid sequence: CASSPGTGPQETQYF. The V and J genes are TRBV11-2 and TRBJ2-5; 9 nucleotides match TRBD1. Germline V gene sequence: CDR1 SGHAT, CDR2 FQNNGV. The length of the CDR3 is 15 residues. Trimming cost V 5 bases and J 2 bases; bases outside gene matches: 6. The whole variable domain, remainder taken from reference TRBV11-2 and TRBJ2-5, is EAGVAQSPRYKIIEKRQSVAFWCNPISGHATLYWYQQILGQGPKLLIQFQNNGVVDDSQLPKDRFSAERLKGVDSTLKIQPAKLEDSAVYLCASSPGTGPQETQYFGPGTRLLVL.

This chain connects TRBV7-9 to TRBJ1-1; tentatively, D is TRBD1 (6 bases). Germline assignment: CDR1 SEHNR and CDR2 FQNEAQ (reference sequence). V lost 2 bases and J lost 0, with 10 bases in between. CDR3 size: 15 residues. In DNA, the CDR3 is TGTGCCAGCAGCTTAACGAACAGGGTGAACACTGAAGCTTTCTTT. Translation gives CASSLTNRVNTEAFF.

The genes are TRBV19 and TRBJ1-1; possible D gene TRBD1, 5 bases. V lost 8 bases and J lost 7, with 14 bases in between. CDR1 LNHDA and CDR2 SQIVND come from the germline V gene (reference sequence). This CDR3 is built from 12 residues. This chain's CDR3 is CASDTERGEAFF. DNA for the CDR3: TGTGCCAGTGATACCGAAAGGGGTGAAGCTTTCTTT.